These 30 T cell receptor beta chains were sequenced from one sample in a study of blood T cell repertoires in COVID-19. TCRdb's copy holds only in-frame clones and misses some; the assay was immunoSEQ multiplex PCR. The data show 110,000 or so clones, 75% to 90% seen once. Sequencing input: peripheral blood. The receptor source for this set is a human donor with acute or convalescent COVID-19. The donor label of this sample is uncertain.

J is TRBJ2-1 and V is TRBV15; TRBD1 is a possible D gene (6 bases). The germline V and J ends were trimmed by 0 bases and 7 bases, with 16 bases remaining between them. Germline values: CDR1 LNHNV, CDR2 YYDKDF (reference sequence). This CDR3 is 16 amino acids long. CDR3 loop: CATSRDRPGDGNEQFF. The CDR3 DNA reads TGTGCCACCAGCAGAGACCGGCCAGGGGACGGGAATGAGCAGTTCTTC.

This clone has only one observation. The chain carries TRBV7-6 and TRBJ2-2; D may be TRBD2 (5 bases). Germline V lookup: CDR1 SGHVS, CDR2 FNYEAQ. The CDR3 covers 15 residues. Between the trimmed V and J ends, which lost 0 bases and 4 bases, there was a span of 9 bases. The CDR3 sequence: CASSLAGAFTGELFF. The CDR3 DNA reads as TGTGCCAGCAGCTTAGCGGGAGCCTTCACCGGGGAGCTGTTTTTT. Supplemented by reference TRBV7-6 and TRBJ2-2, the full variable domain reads GAGVSQSPRYKVTKRGQDVALRCDPISGHVSLYWYRQALGQGPEFLTYFNYEAQQDKSGLPNDRFSAERPEGSISTLTIQRTEQRDSAMYRCASSLAGAFTGELFFGEGSRLTVL.

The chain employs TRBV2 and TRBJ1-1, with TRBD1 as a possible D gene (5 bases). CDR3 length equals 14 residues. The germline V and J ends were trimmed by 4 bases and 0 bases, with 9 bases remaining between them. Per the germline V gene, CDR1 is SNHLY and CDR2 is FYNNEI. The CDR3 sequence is CASSVEGMNTEAFF. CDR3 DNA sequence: TGTGCCAGCAGTGTGGAGGGGATGAACACTGAAGCTTTCTTT.

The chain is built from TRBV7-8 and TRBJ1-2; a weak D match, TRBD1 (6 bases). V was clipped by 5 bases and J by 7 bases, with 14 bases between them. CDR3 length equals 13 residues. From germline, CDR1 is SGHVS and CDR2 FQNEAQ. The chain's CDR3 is CASSTGTFSGYTF. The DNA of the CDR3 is TGTGCCAGCAGCACCGGGACATTTTCTGGCTACACCTTC.

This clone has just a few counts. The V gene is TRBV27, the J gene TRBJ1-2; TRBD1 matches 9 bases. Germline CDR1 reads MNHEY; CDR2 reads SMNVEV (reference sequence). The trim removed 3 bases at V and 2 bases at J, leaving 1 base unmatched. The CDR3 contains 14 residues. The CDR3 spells CASSFGTGNYGYTF. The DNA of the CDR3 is TGTGCCAGCAGTTTTGGGACAGGGAACTATGGCTACACCTTC.

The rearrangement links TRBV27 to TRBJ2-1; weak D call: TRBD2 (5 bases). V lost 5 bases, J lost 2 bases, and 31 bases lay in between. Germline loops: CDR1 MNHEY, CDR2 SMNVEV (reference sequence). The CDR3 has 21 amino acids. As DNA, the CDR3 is TGTGCCAGCAGTCCACTAGTCGGTCAAGGTAGTGGATGGCGACCCTACAATGAGCAGTTCTTC. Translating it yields CASSPLVGQGSGWRPYNEQFF.

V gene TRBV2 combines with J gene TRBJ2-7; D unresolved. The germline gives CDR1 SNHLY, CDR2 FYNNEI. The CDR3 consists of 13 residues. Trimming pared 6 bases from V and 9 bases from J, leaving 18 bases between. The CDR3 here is CASSRPSPTGQYF. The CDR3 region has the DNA TGTGCCAGCAGCCGTCCCTCCCCCACGGGGCAGTACTTC.

The CDR3 nucleotides are TGTGCCAGCAGCCACCGGGACAGGACCTACGAGCAGTACTTC. Amino acid sequence: CASSHRDRTYEQYF. The chain uses TRBV7-9 and TRBJ2-7; 8 bases map to TRBD1. V shed 5 bases and J 2 bases; nucleotides not matched to a gene: 5. Germline CDR1 and CDR2: SEHNR and FQNEAQ (reference sequence). This CDR3 has 14 amino acids.

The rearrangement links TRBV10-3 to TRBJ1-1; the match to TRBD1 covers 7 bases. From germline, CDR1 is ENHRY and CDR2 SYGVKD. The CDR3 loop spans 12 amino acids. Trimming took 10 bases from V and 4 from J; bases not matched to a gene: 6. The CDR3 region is CATTDRVTEAFF. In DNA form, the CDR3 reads TGTGCCACCACCGACAGGGTCACTGAAGCTTTCTTT.

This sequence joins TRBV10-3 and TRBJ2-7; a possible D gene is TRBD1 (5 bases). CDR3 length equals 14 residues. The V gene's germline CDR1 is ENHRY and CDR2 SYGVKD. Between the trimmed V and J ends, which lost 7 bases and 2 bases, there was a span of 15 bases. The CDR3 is CAIKQENTPYEQYF. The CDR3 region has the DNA TGTGCCATCAAACAGGAAAACACTCCCTACGAGCAGTACTTC.

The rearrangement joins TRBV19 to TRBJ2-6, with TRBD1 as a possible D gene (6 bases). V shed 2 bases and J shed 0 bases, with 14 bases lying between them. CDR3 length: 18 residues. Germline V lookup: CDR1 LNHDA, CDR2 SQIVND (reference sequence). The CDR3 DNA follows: TGTGCCAGTAGTATAACCGGGACATCATACTCTGGGGCCAACGTCCTGACTTTC. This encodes CASSITGTSYSGANVLTF.

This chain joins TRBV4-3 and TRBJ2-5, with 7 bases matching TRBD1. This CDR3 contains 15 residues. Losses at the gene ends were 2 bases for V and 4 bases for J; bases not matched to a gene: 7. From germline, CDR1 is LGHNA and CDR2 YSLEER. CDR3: CASSQHTGVVETQYF. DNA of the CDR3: TGCGCCAGCAGCCAACACACAGGGGTGGTAGAGACCCAGTACTTC.

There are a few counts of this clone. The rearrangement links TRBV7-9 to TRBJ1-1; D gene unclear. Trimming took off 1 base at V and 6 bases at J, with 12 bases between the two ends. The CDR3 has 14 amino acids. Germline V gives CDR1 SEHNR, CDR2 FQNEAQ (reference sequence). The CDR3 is CASSLVGGPSEAFF. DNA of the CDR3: TGTGCCAGCAGCTTAGTAGGCGGGCCGTCTGAAGCTTTCTTT.

CDR3 amino acids: CASSPGLPYREQYF. Written as DNA, the CDR3 is TGTGCCAGCAGCCCGGGACTACCTTATAGGGAGCAGTACTTC. The V and J genes are TRBV28 and TRBJ2-7; 7 positions agree with TRBD2. This CDR3 has 14 amino acids. Germline lookup yields CDR1 MDHEN and CDR2 SYDVKM. V trimming: 6 bases; J trimming: 7 bases; junction bases outside the gene matches: 12.

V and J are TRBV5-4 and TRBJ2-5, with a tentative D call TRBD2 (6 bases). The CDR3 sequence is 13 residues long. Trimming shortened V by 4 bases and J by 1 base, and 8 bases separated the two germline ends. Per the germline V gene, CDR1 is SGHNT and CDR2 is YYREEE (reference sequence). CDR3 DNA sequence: TGTGCCAGCAGCCCCGGGAGCCAAGAGACCCAGTACTTC. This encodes CASSPGSQETQYF.

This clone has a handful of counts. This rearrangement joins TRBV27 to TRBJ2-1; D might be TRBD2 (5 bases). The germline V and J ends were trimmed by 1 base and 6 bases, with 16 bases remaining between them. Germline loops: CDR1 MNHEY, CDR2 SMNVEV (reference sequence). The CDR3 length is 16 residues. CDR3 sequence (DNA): TGTGCCAGCAGTTTATGGACTTCCAAAATGGGCAATGAGCAGTTCTTC. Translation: CASSLWTSKMGNEQFF.

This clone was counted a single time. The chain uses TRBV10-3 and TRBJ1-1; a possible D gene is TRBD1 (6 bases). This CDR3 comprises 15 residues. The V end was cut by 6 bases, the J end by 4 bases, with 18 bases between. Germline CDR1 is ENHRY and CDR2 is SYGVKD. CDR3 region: CAIREVGGSGTEAFF. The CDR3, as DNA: TGTGCCATCAGGGAGGTTGGGGGCAGTGGCACTGAAGCTTTCTTT.

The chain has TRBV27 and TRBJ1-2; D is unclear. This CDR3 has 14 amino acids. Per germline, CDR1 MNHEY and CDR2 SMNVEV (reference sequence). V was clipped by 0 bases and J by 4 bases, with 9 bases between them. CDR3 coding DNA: TGTGCCAGCAGTTTATCAGGGCGGGTCTATGGCTACACCTTC. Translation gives CASSLSGRVYGYTF.

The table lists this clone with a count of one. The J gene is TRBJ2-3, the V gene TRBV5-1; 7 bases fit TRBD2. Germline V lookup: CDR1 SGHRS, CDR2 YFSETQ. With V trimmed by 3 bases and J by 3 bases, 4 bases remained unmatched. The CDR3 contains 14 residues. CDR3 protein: CASSSGLPTDTQYF. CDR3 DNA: TGCGCCAGCAGCTCGGGACTACCAACAGATACGCAGTATTTT.

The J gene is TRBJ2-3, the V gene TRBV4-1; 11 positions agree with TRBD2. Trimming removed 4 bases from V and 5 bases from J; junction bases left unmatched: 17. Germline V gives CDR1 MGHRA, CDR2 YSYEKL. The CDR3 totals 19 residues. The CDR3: CASSRQTFTSGSGGDTQYF. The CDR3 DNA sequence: TGCGCCAGCAGCCGACAGACCTTCACTAGCGGGAGTGGAGGAGATACGCAGTATTTT.

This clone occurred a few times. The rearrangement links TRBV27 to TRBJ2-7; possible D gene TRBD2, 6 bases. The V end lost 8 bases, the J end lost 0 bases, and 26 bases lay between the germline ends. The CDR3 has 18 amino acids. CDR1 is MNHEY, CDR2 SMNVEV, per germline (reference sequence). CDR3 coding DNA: TGTGCCAGCTCCCCCCGAGCTCCTGTTAGCGGCCACTCCTACGAGCAGTACTTC. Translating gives CASSPRAPVSGHSYEQYF.

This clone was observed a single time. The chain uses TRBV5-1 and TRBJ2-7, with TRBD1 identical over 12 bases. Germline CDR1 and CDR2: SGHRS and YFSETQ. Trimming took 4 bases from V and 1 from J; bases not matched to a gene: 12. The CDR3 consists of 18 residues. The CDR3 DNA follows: TGCGCCAGCAGCGCGGCTGGGACAGGGGGCATAAATTCCTACGAGCAGTACTTC. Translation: CASSAAGTGGINSYEQYF.

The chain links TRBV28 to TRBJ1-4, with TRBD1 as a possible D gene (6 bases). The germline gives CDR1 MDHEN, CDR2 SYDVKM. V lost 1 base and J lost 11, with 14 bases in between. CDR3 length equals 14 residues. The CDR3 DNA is TGTGCCAGCAGTTTATCGGCAGGGGAGGGGAAACTGTTTTTT. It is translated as CASSLSAGEGKLFF. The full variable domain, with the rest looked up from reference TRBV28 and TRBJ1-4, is DVKVTQSSRYLVKRTGEKVFLECVQDMDHENMFWYRQDPGLGLRLIYFSYDVKMKEKGDIPEGYSVSREKKERFSLILESASTNQTSMYLCASSLSAGEGKLFFGSGTQLSVL.

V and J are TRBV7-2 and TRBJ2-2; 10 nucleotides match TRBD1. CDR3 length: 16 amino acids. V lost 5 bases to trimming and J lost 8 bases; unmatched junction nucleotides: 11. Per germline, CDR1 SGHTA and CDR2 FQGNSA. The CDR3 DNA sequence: TGTGCCAGCAGCGACAGGGGGCGGGTTACCTCGGGGGAGCTGTTTTTT. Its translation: CASSDRGRVTSGELFF. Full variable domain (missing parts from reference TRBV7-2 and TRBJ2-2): GAGVSQSPSNKVTEKGKDVELRCDPISGHTALYWYRQSLGQGLEFLIYFQGNSAPDKSGLPSDRFSAERTGGSVSTLTIQRTQQEDSAVYLCASSDRGRVTSGELFFGEGSRLTVL.

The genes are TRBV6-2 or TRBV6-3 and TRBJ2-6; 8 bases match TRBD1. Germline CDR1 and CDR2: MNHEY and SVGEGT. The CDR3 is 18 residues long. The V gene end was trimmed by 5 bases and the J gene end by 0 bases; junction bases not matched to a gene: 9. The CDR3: CASSERGQGSSGANVLTF. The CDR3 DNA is TGTGCCAGCAGTGAGAGAGGACAGGGAAGCTCTGGGGCCAACGTCCTGACTTTC.

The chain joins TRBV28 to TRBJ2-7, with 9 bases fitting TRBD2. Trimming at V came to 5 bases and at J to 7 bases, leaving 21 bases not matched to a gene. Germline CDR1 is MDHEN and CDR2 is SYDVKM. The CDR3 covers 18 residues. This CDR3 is CASSTLKIIAGARWEQYF. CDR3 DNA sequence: TGTGCCAGCAGTACACTTAAAATTATAGCGGGGGCCCGATGGGAGCAGTACTTC. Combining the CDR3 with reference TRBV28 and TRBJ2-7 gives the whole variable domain DVKVTQSSRYLVKRTGEKVFLECVQDMDHENMFWYRQDPGLGLRLIYFSYDVKMKEKGDIPEGYSVSREKKERFSLILESASTNQTSMYLCASSTLKIIAGARWEQYFGPGTRLTVT.

CDR3 nucleotides: TGTGCCAGCTCGTCACTAGCGGGGGGGCGTAGGAATGAGCAGTTCTTC. It specifies CASSSLAGGRRNEQFF. The chain joins TRBV18 to TRBJ2-1, with 13 bases that match TRBD2. This CDR3 is 16 amino acids long. CDR1 and CDR2 from the germline V gene are KGHSH and LQKENI. V dropped 6 bases and J dropped 7; count of bases not matched to a gene: 9.

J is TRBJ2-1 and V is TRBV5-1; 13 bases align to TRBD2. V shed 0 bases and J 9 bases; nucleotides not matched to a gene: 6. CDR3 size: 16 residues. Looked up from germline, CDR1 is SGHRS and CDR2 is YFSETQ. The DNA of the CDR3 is TGCGCCAGCAGCTTGGGAGGGACTAGCGGGATCTCTGAGCAGTTCTTC. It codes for CASSLGGTSGISEQFF.

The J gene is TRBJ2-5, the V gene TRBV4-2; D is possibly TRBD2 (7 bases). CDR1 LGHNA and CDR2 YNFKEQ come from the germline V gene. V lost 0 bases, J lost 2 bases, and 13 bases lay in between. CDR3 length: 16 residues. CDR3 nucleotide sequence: TGTGCCAGCAGCCAAGAAACAGGGAGGGGGCAAGAGACCCAGTACTTC. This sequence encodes CASSQETGRGQETQYF.

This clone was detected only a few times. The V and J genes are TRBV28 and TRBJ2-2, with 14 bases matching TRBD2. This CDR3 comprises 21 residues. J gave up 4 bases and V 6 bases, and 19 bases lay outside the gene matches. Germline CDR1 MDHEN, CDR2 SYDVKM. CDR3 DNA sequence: TGTGCCAGCAGCCCGGGTCCGTGGACTAGCGGGGGGCCCGAGGGCACCGGGGAGCTGTTTTTT. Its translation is CASSPGPWTSGGPEGTGELFF. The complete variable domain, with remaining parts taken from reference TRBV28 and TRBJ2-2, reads DVKVTQSSRYLVKRTGEKVFLECVQDMDHENMFWYRQDPGLGLRLIYFSYDVKMKEKGDIPEGYSVSREKKERFSLILESASTNQTSMYLCASSPGPWTSGGPEGTGELFFGEGSRLTVL.